This TCR beta chain was documented in a study of blood T cell repertoires in COVID-19. In the study overall: Material from acute and convalescent COVID-19 was sourced from the United States, Italy and Spain. The cDNA or gDNA used as material had been derived from T cells, B-cell-depleted T cells, or PBMCs.

Per the authors' pipeline: The authors estimated nucleated cell counts from reference gene primer amplification. TCRdb keeps only in-frame clones here, not all; method: immunoSEQ multiplex PCR. V, J and clone size are those of that table, while D and trimming were read from the DNA. The table includes roughly 35,000 clones, roughly three quarters detected once. Germline lookup yields CDR1 SGHNT and CDR2 YYREEE (reference sequence). The CDR3 is made up of 14 amino acids. The trim removed 4 bases at V and 4 bases at J, leaving 5 bases unmatched. The clonotype was recovered from a man of 80 years or more with acute or convalescent COVID-19. J is TRBJ1-2 and V is TRBV5-4; TRBD1 matches at 9 bases. The specimen sequenced was peripheral blood. CDR3 nucleotide sequence: TGTGCCAGCAGCACCGGACAGGGGAGCTATGGCTACACCTTC. Translated, it gives CASSTGQGSYGYTF.